A selection of T cell receptor beta chains follows, all from one sample in a study of T cells in Graves' hyperthyroidism and ophthalmopathy. TCRdb redid the calling of the multiplex PCR reads with MiXCR, one entry per CDR3 protein. Here the sample spans approximately 400,000 distinct CDR3 sequences, approximately 15% being singletons. Source material: blood. The receptors here all came from a woman aged 55-70 years with Graves' hyperthyroidism. CDR3s include the opening cysteine and the closing phenylalanine or tryptophan. D genes are given only for firm matches. Only some rows state a clone size, as once, few, many or a class for expanded clones.

>many|TRBJ2-3|TRBV12-3/TRBV12-4|NA
CASSVASTSDTQYF
TGTGCCAGCAGTGTCGCTAGCACCAGCGATACGCAGTATTTT
>NA|TRBJ2-7|TRBV5-1|NA
CASSWWGADGQYF
TGCGCCAGCAGCTGGTGGGGGGCGGACGGGCAGTACTTC
>many|TRBJ2-1|TRBV10-3|TRBD2
CAISEPPGGPPNEQFF
TGTGCCATCAGTGAGCCTCCGGGAGGGCCCCCCAATGAGCAGTTCTTC
>many|TRBJ1-1|TRBV7-8|NA
CASSLVGGDTEAFF
TGTGCCAGCAGCCTCGTAGGAGGGGACACTGAAGCTTTCTTT
>few|TRBJ2-2|TRBV3-1|NA
CASSPRRGTGELFF
TGTGCCAGCAGCCCTAGACGGGGCACCGGGGAGCTGTTTTTT
>NA|TRBJ1-5|TRBV19|NA
CASSIPQGSNQPQHF
TGTGCCAGTAGTATCCCCCAGGGTAGCAATCAGCCCCAGCATTTT
>many|TRBJ1-6|TRBV5-1|NA
CASSWGENSPLHF
TGCGCCAGCAGCTGGGGGGAGAATTCACCCCTCCACTTT
>many|TRBJ2-6|TRBV27|NA
CASSLKGNGANVLTF
TGTGCCAGCAGTTTAAAGGGAAATGGGGCCAACGTCCTGACTTTC
>few|TRBJ2-3|TRBV6-4|NA
CASSDGFQGDTQYF
TGTGCCAGCAGTGATGGATTTCAGGGGGATACGCAGTATTTT
>few|TRBJ1-1|TRBV10-3|TRBD1
CAISTPGQGLITEAFF
TGTGCCATCAGTACTCCGGGACAGGGTTTGATCACTGAAGCTTTCTTT
>many|TRBJ1-2|TRBV12-3/TRBV12-4|NA
CASSPQGPPINYGYTF
TGTGCCAGCAGTCCACAGGGCCCGCCGATAAACTATGGCTACACCTTC
>many|TRBJ2-2|TRBV2|NA
CASGTDTGELFF
TGTGCCAGCGGCACCGACACCGGGGAGCTGTTTTTT
>NA|TRBJ2-7|TRBV9|TRBD2
CASSVGTSGGYEQYF
TGTGCCAGCAGCGTAGGGACTAGCGGCGGCTACGAGCAGTACTTC
>few|TRBJ1-1|TRBV4-1|NA
CASSQVGRATAFF
TGCGCCAGCAGCCAAGTGGGGCGCGCAACGGCTTTCTTT
>NA|TRBJ2-1|TRBV6-1|NA
CASSRSGLGYNEQFF
TGTGCCAGCAGCCGAAGCGGGCTAGGATACAATGAGCAGTTCTTC
>many|TRBJ1-2|TRBV12-5|NA
CASGLDSGGYGYTF
TGTGCTAGTGGTTTGGATAGCGGGGGGTATGGCTACACCTTC
>NA|TRBJ2-1|TRBV12-3/TRBV12-4|TRBD2
CASSMTSGRRNEQFF
TGTGCCAGCAGCATGACTAGCGGGAGGCGCAATGAGCAGTTCTTC
>NA|TRBJ2-3|TRBV6-1|TRBD2
CASRPGRGRDTQYF
TGTGCCAGCAGACCCGGGAGGGGGAGAGATACGCAGTATTTT
>NA|TRBJ1-2|TRBV18|TRBD1
CASSPGGQGGGYTF
TGTGCCAGCTCACCCGGTGGACAGGGAGGAGGCTACACCTTC
>many|TRBJ2-7|TRBV3-1|TRBD1
CASSQGDRAYEQYF
TGTGCCAGCAGCCAAGGAGACAGGGCCTACGAGCAGTACTTC
>few|TRBJ2-1|TRBV6-1|TRBD2
CASKRALASGPTSYNEQFF
TGTGCCAGCAAAAGGGCCTTGGCTAGCGGGCCTACCTCCTACAATGAGCAGTTCTTC
>many|TRBJ1-3|TRBV28|NA
CASSLGSRDTIYF
TGTGCCAGCAGTTTAGGCAGTCGGGACACCATATATTTT
>NA|TRBJ2-3|TRBV12-5|TRBD2
CASGLVRGSGKDTQYF
TGTGCTAGTGGTTTGGTACGGGGTAGCGGGAAAGATACGCAGTATTTT
>many|TRBJ1-2|TRBV27|NA
CASSFGAGYGYTF
NA
>NA|TRBJ2-3|TRBV14|TRBD1
CASSRPGQGHTQYF
TGTGCCAGCAGCCGACCCGGACAGGGCCATACGCAGTATTTT
>NA|TRBJ1-5|TRBV28|NA
CASSPGTLSNQPQHF
TGTGCCAGCAGTCCGGGGACACTTAGCAATCAGCCCCAGCATTTT
>few|TRBJ2-1|TRBV20-1|TRBD2
CSATLAGLYNEQFF
TGCAGTGCCACACTAGCGGGCCTTTACAATGAGCAGTTCTTC
>NA|TRBJ1-1|TRBV12-3/TRBV12-4|TRBD1
CASSWNPYPRDSEAFF
TGTGCCAGCAGTTGGAATCCATACCCCCGGGACAGCGAAGCTTTCTTT
>many|TRBJ2-1|TRBV6-2/TRBV6-3|TRBD2
CASSGLAAYNEQFF
TGTGCCAGCAGCGGACTAGCGGCTTACAATGAGCAGTTCTTC
>few|TRBJ2-7|TRBV25-1|NA
CASSESRFSYEQYF
TGTGCCAGCAGTGAGAGCAGGTTCTCCTACGAGCAGTACTTC
>few|TRBJ1-4|TRBV27|NA
CASSFGSPGEKLFF
TGTGCCAGCAGTTTCGGGAGCCCGGGTGAAAAACTGTTTTTT
>few|TRBJ2-7|TRBV3-1|TRBD1
CASSHPRDRGLYEQYF
TGTGCCAGCAGCCACCCCCGGGACAGGGGGCTCTACGAGCAGTACTTC
>many|TRBJ2-2|TRBV7-3|NA
CASSFGQSPGELFF
TGTGCCAGCAGCTTCGGACAGTCCCCCGGGGAGCTGTTTTTT
>many|TRBJ2-7|TRBV20-1|TRBD2
CSARSRDYAYEQYF
TGCAGTGCTAGAAGCCGGGACTATGCCTACGAGCAGTACTTC
>many|TRBJ1-1|TRBV27|TRBD1
CASSLSSTGVGTEAFF
TGTGCCAGCAGTTTATCGTCGACAGGGGTGGGCACTGAAGCTTTCTTT
>NA|TRBJ2-2|TRBV19|NA
CASSGYGELFF
TGTGCCAGTAGTGGGTACGGGGAGCTGTTTTTT
>NA|TRBJ1-3|TRBV5-6|NA
CASSLRSGLSGNTIYF
TGTGCCAGCAGCTTGAGGTCCGGCCTCTCTGGAAACACCATATATTTT
>few|TRBJ1-1|TRBV7-2|TRBD1
CASRQRTGMNTEAFF
TGTGCCAGCAGACAACGGACAGGGATGAACACTGAAGCTTTCTTT